This T cell receptor beta chain came from a study of neurological immune-mediated disorders. For the study at large: Of the multiple sclerosis patients, around 34 in total, roughly 30 were relapsing-remitting and 3 were secondary progressive.

With 10-nucleotide random UMIs included, cDNA was synthesized by 5'RACE. MiXCR, run by TCRdb on the 5' RACE reads, gives a single entry per CDR3 protein. Seen here are about 55,000 distinct CDR3 sequences, less than 4% observed once, and the top ten hold 6.5%. The germline V gene encodes CDR1 SNHLY and CDR2 FYNNEI. V dropped 6 bases and J dropped 7; count of bases not matched to a gene: 15. This CDR3 contains 17 residues. Sequenced sample: PBMCs. The chain recombines TRBV2 with TRBJ2-1, with 10 bases identical to TRBD2. The sequence was obtained from a man aged 60 to 75 with multiple sclerosis. In DNA, the CDR3 is TGTGCCAGCAGACCAGAGTTGGCTAGCGGGAGCGGGAATGAGCAGTTCTTC. Amino acids: CASRPELASGSGNEQFF.